This TCR beta chain was identified during a study of T cell responses to AZD1222 COVID-19 vaccine. TCRdb keeps only in-frame clones here, not all; method: immunoSEQ multiplex PCR. The sample yields some 200,000 clones, 88% seen once. General study points: As reported, nearly half of all spike-specific TCRs target variant regions that are unmutated.

Germline CDR1 reads GTSNPN; CDR2 reads SVGIG (reference sequence). The CDR3 contains 16 residues. Trimming removed 2 bases at V and 0 bases at J, with 14 bases between. As regards this clone: Its specificity is unknown.

The clonotype was recovered from an adult who received the AZD1222 COVID-19 vaccine. V is TRBV30 and J is TRBJ2-1; D tentatively reads TRBD1 or TRBD2 (5 bases each). Sequenced material: peripheral blood, taken 28 days after the second AZD1222 dose. The CDR3: CAWSSESGTSYNEQFF. The DNA of the CDR3 is TGTGCCTGGAGTTCAGAATCAGGGACCTCCTACAATGAGCAGTTCTTC.